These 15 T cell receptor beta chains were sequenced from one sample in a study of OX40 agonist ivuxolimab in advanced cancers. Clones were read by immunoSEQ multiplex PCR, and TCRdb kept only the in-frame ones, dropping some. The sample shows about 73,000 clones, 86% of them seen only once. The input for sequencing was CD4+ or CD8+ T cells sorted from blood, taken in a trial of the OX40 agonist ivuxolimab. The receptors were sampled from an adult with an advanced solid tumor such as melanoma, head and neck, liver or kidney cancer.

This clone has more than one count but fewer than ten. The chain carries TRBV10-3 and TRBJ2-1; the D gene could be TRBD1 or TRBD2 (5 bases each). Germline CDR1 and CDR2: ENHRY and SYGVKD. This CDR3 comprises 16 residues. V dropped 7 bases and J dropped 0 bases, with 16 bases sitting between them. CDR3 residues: CAITSPGTSSYNEQFF. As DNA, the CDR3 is TGTGCCATCACCTCGCCCGGGACGAGCTCCTACAATGAGCAGTTCTTC.

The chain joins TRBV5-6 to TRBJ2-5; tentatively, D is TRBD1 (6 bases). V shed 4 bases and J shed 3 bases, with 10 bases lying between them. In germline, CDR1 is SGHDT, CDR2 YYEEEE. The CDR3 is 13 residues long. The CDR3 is CASSMGAEETQYF. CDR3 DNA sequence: TGTGCCAGCAGCATGGGGGCAGAAGAGACCCAGTACTTC.

The CDR3 loop reads CASSSNRGGEKLFF. The CDR3 bases are TGTGCCAGCAGTTCCAACAGGGGTGGGGAAAAACTGTTTTTT. The V and J genes are TRBV27 and TRBJ1-4, with 7 bases fitting TRBD1. V trimming: 4 bases; J trimming: 8 bases; junction bases outside the gene matches: 7. The CDR3 is 14 residues long. Germline CDR1 is MNHEY and CDR2 is SMNVEV (reference sequence).

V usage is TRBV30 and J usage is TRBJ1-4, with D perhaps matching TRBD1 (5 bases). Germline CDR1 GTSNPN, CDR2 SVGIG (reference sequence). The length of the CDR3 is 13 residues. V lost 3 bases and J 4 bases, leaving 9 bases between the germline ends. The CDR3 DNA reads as TGTGCCTGGAGAAGGGGAAATAATGAAAAACTGTTTTTT. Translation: CAWRRGNNEKLFF.

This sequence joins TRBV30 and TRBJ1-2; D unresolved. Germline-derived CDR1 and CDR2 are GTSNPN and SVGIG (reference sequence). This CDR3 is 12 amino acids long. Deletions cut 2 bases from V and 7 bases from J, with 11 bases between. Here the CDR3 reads CAWSWQESGYTF. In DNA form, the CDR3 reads TGTGCCTGGAGTTGGCAGGAGTCTGGCTACACCTTC.

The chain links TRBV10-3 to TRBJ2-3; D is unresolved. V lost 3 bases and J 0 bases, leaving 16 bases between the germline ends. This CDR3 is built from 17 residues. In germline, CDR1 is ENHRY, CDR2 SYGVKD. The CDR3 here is CAISERVGFTSTDTQYF. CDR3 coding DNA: TGTGCCATCAGTGAACGAGTCGGCTTCACTAGCACAGATACGCAGTATTTT.

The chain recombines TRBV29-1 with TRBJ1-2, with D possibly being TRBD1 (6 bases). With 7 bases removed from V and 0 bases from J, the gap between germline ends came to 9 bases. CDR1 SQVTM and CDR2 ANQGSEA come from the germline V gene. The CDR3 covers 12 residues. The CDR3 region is CSAGQTNYGYTF. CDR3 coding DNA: TGCAGCGCAGGACAGACTAACTATGGCTACACCTTC.

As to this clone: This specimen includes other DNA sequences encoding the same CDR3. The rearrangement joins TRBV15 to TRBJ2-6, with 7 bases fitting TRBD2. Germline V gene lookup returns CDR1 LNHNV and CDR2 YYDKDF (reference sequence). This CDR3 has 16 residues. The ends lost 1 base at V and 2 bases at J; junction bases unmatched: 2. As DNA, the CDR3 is TGTGCCACCAGCAGAGCGGGGGGTGCTGGGGCCAACGTCCTGACTTTC. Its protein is CATSRAGGAGANVLTF.

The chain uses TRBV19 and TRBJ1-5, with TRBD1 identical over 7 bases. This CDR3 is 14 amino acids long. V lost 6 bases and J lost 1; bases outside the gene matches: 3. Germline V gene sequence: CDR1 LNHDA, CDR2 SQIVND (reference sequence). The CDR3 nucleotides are TGTGCCAGTAGCCCGACAGGGAGCAATCAGCCCCAGCATTTT. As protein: CASSPTGSNQPQHF.

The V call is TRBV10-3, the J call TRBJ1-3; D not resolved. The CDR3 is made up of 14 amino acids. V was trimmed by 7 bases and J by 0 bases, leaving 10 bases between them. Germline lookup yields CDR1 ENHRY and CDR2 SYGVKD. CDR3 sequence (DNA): TGTGCCATCACGGTTTCAGTCTCTGGAAACACCATATATTTT. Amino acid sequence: CAITVSVSGNTIYF.

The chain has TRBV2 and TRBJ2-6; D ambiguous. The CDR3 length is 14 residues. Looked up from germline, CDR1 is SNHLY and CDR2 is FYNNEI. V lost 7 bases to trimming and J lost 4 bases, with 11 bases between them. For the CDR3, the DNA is TGTGCCAGCACTCCACGAGAGGGGGCCAACGTCCTGACTTTC. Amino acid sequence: CASTPREGANVLTF.

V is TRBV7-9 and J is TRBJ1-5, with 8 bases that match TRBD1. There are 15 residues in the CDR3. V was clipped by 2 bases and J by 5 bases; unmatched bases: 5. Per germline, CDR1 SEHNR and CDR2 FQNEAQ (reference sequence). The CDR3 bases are TGTGCCAGCAGCTTACAGGGGGCGGGCGATCAGCCCCAGCATTTT. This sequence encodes CASSLQGAGDQPQHF.

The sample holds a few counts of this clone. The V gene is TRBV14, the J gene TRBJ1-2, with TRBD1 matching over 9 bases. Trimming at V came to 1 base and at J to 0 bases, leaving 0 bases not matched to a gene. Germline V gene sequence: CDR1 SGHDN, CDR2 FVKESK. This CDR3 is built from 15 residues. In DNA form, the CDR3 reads TGTGCCAGCAGCCAAGGGACAGGGGCTAACTATGGCTACACCTTC. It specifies CASSQGTGANYGYTF.

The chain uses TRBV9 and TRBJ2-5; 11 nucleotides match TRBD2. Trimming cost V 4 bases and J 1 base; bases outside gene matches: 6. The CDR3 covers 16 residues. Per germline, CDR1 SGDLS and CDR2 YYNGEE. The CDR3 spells CASSQETSGIQETQYF. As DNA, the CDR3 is TGTGCCAGCAGCCAAGAGACTAGCGGGATCCAAGAGACCCAGTACTTC.

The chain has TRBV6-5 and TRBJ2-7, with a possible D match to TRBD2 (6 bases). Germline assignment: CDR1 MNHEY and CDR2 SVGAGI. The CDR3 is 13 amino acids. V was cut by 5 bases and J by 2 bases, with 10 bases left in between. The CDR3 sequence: CASSGAGTYEQYF. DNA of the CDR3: TGTGCCAGCAGTGGGGCGGGGACCTACGAGCAGTACTTC.